The entry that follows covers one T cell receptor (beta chain) sequence. Its matching antigen is unknown. The data were taken from a study of blood T cells in healthy people across ages. About the study: Capturing about one barcoded beta molecule per two T cells was achieved by template switching. Study-level findings and limits: It was found that TCR beta diversity correlated strongly with the percentage of naive T cells.

Combining a sample-barcoded 5' primer with a J-beta primer mix, a second PCR ran for about 6 to 12 cycles. One entry per CDR3 protein, called by TCRdb with MiXCR from the 5' RACE reads. Among roughly 800,000 distinct CDR3 sequences listed, about 62% were seen once. The CDR3 runs 16 residues. V shed 0 bases and J shed 2 bases, with 10 bases lying between them. Germline lookup yields CDR1 LGHDT and CDR2 YNNKEL (reference sequence). The sequenced material came from blood. The genes are TRBV3-1 and TRBJ2-2, with D perhaps assigned TRBD1 or TRBD2 (5 bases each). The origin of this receptor is a man aged 25-45 years in good health. Here the CDR3 reads CASSQDEGLNTGELFF. In nucleotides, the CDR3 is TGTGCCAGCAGCCAAGATGAGGGGCTTAACACCGGGGAGCTGTTTTTT. The full variable domain, completed using reference TRBV3-1 and TRBJ2-2, is DTAVSQTPKYLVTQMGNDKSIKCEQNLGHDTMYWYKQDSKKFLKIMFSYNNKELIINETVPNRFSPKSPDKAHLNLHINSLELGDSAVYFCASSQDEGLNTGELFFGEGSRLTVL.